This TCR beta chain is drawn from a study of vaccination and CD4 T cells after COVID-19. Indicated time point: late sampling 161 to 241 days after vaccination in a few convalescent patients. Treatment meaning: approximately 9-day PBMC culture with coronavirus spike peptide pools or control peptides (ViraFEST assay). From the 10-day cultures, CD4+ T cells were isolated by negative selection. The Oncomine TCR Beta short-read assay was what sequenced the DNA obtained from cultured CD4+ T cells. One entry per CDR3 protein results from TCRdb running MiXCR on the PCR reads. The table lists about 26,000 distinct CDR3 sequences, roughly 40% of them singletons. The V end lost 3 bases, the J end lost 0 bases, and 12 bases lay between the germline ends. There are 15 residues in the CDR3. Germline V gives CDR1 DFQATT, CDR2 SNEGSKA (reference sequence). In the case of this clonotype: Its antigen is undetermined.

This clonotype originated in a human donor who had recovered from COVID-19. The sequencing used CD4+ T cells from blood, cultured in vitro, collected about 7 months after SARS-CoV-2 vaccination. V and J are TRBV20-1 and TRBJ1-5; a weak D match, TRBD1 (6 bases). The CDR3 reads CSASGGRDSNQPQHF. Here the CDR3 DNA reads TGCAGTGCTAGCGGGGGCAGGGATAGCAATCAGCCCCAGCATTTT.